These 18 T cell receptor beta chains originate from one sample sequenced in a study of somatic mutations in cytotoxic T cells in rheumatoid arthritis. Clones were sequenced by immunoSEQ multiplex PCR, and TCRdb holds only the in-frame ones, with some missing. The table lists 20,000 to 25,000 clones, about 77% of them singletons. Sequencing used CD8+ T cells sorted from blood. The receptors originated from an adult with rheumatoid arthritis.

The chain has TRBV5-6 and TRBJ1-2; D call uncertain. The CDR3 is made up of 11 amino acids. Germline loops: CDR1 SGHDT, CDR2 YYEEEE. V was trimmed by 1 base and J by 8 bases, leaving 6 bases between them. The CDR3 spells CASSLLSGYTF. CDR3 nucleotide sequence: TGTGCCAGCAGCTTGCTGAGCGGCTACACCTTC.

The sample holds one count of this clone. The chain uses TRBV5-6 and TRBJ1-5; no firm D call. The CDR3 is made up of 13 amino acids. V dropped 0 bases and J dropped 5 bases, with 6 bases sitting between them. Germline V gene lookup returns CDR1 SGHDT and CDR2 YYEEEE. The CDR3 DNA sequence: TGTGCCAGCAGCTTGGCGGGCGATCAGCCCCAGCATTTT. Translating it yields CASSLAGDQPQHF. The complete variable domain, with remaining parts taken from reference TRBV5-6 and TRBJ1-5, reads DAGVTQSPTHLIKTRGQQVTLRCSPKSGHDTVSWYQQALGQGPQFIFQYYEEEERQRGNFPDRFSGHQFPNYSSELNVNALLLGDSALYLCASSLAGDQPQHFGDGTRLSIL.

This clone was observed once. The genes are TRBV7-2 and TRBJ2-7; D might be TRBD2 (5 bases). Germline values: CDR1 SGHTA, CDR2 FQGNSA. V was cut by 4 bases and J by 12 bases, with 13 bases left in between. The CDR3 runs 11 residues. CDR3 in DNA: TGTGCCAGCAGCTCCGGACTGTGGGCGTACTTC. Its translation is CASSSGLWAYF.

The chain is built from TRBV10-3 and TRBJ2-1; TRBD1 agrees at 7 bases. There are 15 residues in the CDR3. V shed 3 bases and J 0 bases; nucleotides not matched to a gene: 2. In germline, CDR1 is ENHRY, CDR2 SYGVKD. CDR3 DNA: TGTGCCATCAGTGAACAGGGGATCTCCTACAATGAGCAGTTCTTC. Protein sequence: CAISEQGISYNEQFF.

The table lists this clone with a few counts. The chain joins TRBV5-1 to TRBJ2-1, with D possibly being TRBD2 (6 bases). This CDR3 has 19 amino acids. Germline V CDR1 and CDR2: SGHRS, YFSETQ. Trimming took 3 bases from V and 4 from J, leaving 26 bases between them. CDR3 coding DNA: TGCGCCAGCAGCTCTCCCTCCTTTGAACCTAGCGCAGCTTACAATGAGCAGTTCTTC. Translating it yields CASSSPSFEPSAAYNEQFF. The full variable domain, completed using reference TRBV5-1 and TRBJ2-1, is KAGVTQTPRYLIKTRGQQVTLSCSPISGHRSVSWYQQTPGQGLQFLFEYFSETQRNKGNFPGRFSGRQFSNSRSEMNVSTLELGDSALYLCASSSPSFEPSAAYNEQFFGPGTRLTVL.

The CDR3 loop reads CAISVDRGSEQFF. The DNA for the CDR3 is TGTGCCATCAGTGTCGACAGGGGGAGTGAGCAGTTCTTC. The chain carries TRBV10-3 and TRBJ2-1; 9 bases line up with TRBD1. The CDR3 totals 13 residues. J was trimmed by 9 bases and V by 4 bases; bases with no gene match: 4. Germline-derived CDR1 and CDR2 are ENHRY and SYGVKD.

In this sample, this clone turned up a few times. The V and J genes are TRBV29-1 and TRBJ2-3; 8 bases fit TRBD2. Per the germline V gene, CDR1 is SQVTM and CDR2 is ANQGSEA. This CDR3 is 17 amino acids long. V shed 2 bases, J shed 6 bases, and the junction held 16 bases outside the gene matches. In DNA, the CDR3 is TGCAGCGTTGAATGGGTGCGGGAGGCCACGGTTTCGGATACGCAGTATTTT. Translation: CSVEWVREATVSDTQYF.

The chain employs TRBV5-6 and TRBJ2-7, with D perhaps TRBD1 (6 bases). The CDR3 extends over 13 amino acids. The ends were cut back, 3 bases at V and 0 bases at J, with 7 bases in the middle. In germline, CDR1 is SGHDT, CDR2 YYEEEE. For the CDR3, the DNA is TGTGCCAGCAGCTCGGACAGCTCCTACGAGCAGTACTTC. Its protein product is CASSSDSSYEQYF.

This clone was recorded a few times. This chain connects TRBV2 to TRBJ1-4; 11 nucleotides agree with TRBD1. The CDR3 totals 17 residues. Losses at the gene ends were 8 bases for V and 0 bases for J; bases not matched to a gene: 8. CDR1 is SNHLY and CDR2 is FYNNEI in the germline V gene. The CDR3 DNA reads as TGTGCCAGCTCAGGGGGGACAGGGGGAACAACTAATGAAAAACTGTTTTTT. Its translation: CASSGGTGGTTNEKLFF.

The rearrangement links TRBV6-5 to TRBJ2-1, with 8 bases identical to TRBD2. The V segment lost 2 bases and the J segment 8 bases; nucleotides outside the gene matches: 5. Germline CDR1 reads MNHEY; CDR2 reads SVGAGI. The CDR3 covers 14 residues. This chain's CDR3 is CASSYHGGADEQFF. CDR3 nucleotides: TGTGCCAGCAGTTACCACGGGGGGGCCGATGAGCAGTTCTTC.

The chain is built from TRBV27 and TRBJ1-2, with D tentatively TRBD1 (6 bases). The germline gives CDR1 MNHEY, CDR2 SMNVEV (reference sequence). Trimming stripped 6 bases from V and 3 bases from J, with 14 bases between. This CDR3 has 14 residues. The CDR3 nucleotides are TGTGCCAGCAGAACAGGGTTATATGACTATGGCTACACCTTC. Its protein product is CASRTGLYDYGYTF.

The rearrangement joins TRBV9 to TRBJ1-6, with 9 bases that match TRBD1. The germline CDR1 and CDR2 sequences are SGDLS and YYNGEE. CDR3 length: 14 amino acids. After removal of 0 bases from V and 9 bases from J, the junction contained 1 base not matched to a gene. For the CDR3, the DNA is TGTGCCAGCAGCGTAGAGACAGGGGGTTCACCCCTCCACTTT. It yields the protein CASSVETGGSPLHF.

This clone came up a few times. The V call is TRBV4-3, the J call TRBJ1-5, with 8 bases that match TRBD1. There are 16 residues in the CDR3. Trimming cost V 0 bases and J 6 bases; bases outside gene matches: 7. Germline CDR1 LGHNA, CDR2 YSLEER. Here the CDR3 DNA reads TGCGCCAGCAGCCAAGATAGGGCAGGGGGCTTTCAGCCCCAGCATTTT. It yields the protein CASSQDRAGGFQPQHF.

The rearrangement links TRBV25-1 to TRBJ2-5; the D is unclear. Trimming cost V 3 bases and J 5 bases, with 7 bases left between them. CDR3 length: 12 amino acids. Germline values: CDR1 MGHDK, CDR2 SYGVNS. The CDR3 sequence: CASSDPLETQYF. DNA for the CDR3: TGTGCCAGCAGTGACCCTCTTGAGACCCAGTACTTC.

The CDR3 DNA is TGTGCTAGTGGTAGGGCAGGCCTCAATCAGCCCCAGCATTTT. It translates to CASGRAGLNQPQHF. V and J are TRBV12-5 and TRBJ1-5, with D uncertain. V lost 5 bases and J lost 3, with 11 bases in between. CDR3 size: 14 residues. Germline-derived CDR1 and CDR2 are LGHNT and FRNRAP.

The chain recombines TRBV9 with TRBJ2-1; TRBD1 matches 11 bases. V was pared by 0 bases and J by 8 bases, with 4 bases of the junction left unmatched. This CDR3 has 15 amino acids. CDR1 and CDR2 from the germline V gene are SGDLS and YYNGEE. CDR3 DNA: TGTGCCAGCAGCGTAGGTGGACAGGGGGCTGATGAGCAGTTCTTC. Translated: CASSVGGQGADEQFF.

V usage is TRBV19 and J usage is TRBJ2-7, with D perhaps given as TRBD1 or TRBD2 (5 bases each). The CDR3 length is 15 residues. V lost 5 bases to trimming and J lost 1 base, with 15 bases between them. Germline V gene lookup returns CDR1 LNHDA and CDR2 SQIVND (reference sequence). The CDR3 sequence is CASSSSGTGSYEQYF. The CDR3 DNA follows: TGTGCCAGTAGTTCCTCCGGGACGGGGTCCTACGAGCAGTACTTC.

In nucleotides, the CDR3 is TGTGCCAGCAGCCAAGGACTAGCGGGGGGCCAATCCATTTACAATGAGCAGTTCTTC. This sequence encodes CASSQGLAGGQSIYNEQFF. The chain has TRBV4-2 and TRBJ2-1; 13 nucleotides line up with TRBD2. CDR3 length: 19 residues. V lost 1 base, J lost 4 bases, and 10 bases stayed unmatched. Per the germline V gene, CDR1 is LGHNA and CDR2 is YNFKEQ.